This entry concerns a single T cell receptor (beta chain). As originally analysed: From reference gene primer amplification, estimates of nucleated cell counts were derived. Sequencing used immunoSEQ multiplex PCR; TCRdb keeps in-frame clones, though not all of them. Clone size and the V and J calls come from that table; the DNA yielded D and trimming. The sample has fewer than 35,000 clones; about 89% are singletons. This sample was included in a study of blood T cell repertoires in COVID-19. Overall study: Material from acute and convalescent COVID-19 was sourced from the United States, Italy and Spain. From T cells, B-cell-depleted T cells, or PBMCs came the material, which was cDNA or gDNA.

CDR3 length equals 14 residues. CDR1 is MNHEY and CDR2 is SMNVEV in the germline V gene (reference sequence). J gave up 6 bases and V 2 bases, and 2 bases lay outside the gene matches. The TCR was taken from a human donor with active COVID-19. The donor label of this sample is uncertain. Sequences were obtained from peripheral blood. The chain combines TRBV27 with TRBJ1-5; 9 positions agree with TRBD1. The CDR3 DNA reads TGTGCCAGCAGTTTAGGGACAGGGTTTCAGCCCCAGCATTTT. Encoded protein: CASSLGTGFQPQHF.